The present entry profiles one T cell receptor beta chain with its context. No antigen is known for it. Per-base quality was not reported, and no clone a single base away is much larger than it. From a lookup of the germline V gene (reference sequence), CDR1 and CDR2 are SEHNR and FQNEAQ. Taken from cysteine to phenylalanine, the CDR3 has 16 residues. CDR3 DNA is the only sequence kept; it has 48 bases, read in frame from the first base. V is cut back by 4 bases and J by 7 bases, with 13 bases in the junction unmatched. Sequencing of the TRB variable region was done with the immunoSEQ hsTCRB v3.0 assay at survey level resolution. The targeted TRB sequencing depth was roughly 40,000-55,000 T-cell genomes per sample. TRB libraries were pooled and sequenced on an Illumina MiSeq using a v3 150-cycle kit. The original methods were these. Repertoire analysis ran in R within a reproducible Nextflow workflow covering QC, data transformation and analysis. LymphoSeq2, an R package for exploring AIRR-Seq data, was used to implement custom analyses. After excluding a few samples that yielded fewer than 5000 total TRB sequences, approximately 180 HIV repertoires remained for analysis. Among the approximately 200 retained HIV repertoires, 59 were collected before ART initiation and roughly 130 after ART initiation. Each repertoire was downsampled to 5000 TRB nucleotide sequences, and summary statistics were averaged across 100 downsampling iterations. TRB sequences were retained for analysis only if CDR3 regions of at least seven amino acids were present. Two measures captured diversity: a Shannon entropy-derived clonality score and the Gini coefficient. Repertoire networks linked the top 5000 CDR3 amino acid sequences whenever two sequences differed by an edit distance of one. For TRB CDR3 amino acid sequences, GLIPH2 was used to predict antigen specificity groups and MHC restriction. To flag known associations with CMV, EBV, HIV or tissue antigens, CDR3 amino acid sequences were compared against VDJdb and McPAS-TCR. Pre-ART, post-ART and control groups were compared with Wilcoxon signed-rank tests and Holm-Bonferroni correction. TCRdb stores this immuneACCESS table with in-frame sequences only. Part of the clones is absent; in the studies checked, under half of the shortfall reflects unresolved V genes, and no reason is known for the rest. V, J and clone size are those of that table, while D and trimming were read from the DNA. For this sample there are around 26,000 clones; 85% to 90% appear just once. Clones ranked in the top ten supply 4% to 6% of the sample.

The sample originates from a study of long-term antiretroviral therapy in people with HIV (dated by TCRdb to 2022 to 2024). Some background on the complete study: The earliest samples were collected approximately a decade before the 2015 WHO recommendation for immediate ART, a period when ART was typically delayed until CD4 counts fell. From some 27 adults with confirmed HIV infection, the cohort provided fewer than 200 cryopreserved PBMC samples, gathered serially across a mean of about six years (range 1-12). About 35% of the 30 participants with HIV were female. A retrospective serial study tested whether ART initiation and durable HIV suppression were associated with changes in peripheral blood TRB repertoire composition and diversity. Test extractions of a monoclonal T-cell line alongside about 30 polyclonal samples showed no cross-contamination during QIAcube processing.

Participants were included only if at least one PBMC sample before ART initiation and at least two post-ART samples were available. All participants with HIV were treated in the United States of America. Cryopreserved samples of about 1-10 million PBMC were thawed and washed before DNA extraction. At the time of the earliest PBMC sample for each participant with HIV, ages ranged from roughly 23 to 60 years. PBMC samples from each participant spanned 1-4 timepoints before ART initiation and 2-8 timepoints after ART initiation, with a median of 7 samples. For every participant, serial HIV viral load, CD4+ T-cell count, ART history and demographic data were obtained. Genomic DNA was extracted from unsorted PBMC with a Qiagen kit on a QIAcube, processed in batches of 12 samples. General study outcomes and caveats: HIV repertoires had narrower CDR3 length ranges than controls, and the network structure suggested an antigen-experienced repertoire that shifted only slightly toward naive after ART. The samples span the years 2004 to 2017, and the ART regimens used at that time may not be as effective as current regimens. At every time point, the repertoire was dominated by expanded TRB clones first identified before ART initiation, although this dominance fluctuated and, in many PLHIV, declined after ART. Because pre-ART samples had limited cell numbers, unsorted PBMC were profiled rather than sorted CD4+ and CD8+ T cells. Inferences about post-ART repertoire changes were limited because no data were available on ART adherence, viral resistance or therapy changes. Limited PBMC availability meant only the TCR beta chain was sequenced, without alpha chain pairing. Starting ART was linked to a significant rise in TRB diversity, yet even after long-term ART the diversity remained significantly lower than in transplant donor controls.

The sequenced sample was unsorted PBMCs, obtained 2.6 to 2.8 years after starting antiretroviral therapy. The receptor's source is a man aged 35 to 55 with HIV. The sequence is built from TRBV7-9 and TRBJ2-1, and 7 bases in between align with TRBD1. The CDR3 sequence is CASSSPQRDRLNEQFF. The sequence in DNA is TGTGCCAGCAGCTCTCCACAACGGGACAGACTAAATGAGCAGTTCTTC.